The 5 T cell receptor beta chains listed next were all sequenced from one sample in a study of shared clonotypes between healthy human individuals. The assay was immunoSEQ multiplex PCR, and TCRdb's table has in-frame clones only and misses some. This table has under 850,000 clones, over 55% appearing once. Sequences were obtained from memory CD4+ T cells sorted from blood. Subset indicated: CD45RA-negative fraction. All receptors derive from a woman younger than 45 in good health.

This chain joins TRBV11-2 and TRBJ2-1; TRBD2 aligns across 8 bases. Trimming removed 1 base from V and 7 bases from J; junction bases left unmatched: 6. This CDR3 contains 15 residues. Germline CDR1 SGHAT, CDR2 FQNNGV. The CDR3, as DNA: TGTGCCAGCAGCTTAGGAACTAGCGGTCGGAATGAGCAGTTCTTC. Encoded protein: CASSLGTSGRNEQFF.

The CDR3 region has the DNA TGTGCCAGTAGTCTCTCCTCAGGTTACACCGGGGAGCTGTTTTTT. Its protein product is CASSLSSGYTGELFF. The chain recombines TRBV19 with TRBJ2-2; the D is unclear. Per the germline V gene, CDR1 is LNHDA and CDR2 is SQIVND (reference sequence). V was shortened by 5 bases and J by 3 bases, with 13 bases between the two germline ends. The CDR3 loop spans 15 amino acids.

This chain links TRBV6-5 with TRBJ2-1; 12 bases line up with TRBD2. Unmatched junction bases numbered 7, after V lost 3 bases and J lost 7 bases. Looked up from germline, CDR1 is MNHEY and CDR2 is SVGAGI. There are 16 residues in the CDR3. CDR3 in amino acids: CASSYSSGRAGNEQFF. CDR3 DNA: TGTGCCAGCAGTTATTCTAGCGGGAGGGCCGGGAATGAGCAGTTCTTC.

The chain employs TRBV5-1 and TRBJ2-5; D may be TRBD1 (6 bases). CDR1 is SGHRS, CDR2 YFSETQ, per germline. Trimming removed 4 bases from V and 5 bases from J, with 15 bases in between. This CDR3 region has 14 residues. The CDR3 bases are TGCGCCAGCAGCATACAGGGTGTCGGGGAGACCCAGTACTTC. Amino acid sequence: CASSIQGVGETQYF. The full variable domain, in which reference TRBV5-1 and TRBJ2-5 provide the parts outside the CDR3, is KAGVTQTPRYLIKTRGQQVTLSCSPISGHRSVSWYQQTPGQGLQFLFEYFSETQRNKGNFPGRFSGRQFSNSRSEMNVSTLELGDSALYLCASSIQGVGETQYFGPGTRLLVL.

V gene TRBV28 combines with J gene TRBJ1-2; D gene ambiguous. The CDR3 runs 13 residues. Trimming removed 6 bases at V and 8 bases at J, with 16 bases between. The germline V gene encodes CDR1 MDHEN and CDR2 SYDVKM. CDR3: CASSRDRLRGYTF. CDR3 bases: TGTGCCAGCAGCCGCGACCGGCTTCGGGGCTACACCTTC.